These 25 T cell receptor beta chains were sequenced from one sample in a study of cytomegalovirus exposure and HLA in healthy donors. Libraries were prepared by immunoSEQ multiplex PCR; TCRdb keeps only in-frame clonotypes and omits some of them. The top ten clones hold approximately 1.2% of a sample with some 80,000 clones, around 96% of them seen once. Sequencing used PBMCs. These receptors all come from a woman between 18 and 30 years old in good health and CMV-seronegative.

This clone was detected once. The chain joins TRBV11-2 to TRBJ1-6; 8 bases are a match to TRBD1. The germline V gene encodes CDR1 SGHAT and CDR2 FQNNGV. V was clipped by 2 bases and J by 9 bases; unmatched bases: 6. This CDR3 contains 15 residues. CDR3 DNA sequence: TGTGCCAGCAGCTTATATAGGGACAGGAGTTCACCCCTCCACTTT. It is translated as CASSLYRDRSSPLHF. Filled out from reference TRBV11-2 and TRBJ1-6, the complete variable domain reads EAGVAQSPRYKIIEKRQSVAFWCNPISGHATLYWYQQILGQGPKLLIQFQNNGVVDDSQLPKDRFSAERLKGVDSTLKIQPAKLEDSAVYLCASSLYRDRSSPLHFGNGTRLTVT.

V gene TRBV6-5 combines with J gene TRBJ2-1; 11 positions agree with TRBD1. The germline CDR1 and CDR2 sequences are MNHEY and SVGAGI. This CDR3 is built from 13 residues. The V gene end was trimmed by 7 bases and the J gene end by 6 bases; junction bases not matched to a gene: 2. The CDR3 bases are TGTGCCAGCATAGGGACAGGGGGCAATGAGCAGTTCTTC. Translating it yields CASIGTGGNEQFF.

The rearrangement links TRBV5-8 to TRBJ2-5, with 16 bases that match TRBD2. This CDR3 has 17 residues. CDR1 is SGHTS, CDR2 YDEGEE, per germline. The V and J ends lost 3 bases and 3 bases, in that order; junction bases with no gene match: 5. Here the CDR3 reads CASSSGTSGRAKETQYF. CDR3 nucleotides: TGTGCCAGCAGCTCCGGGACTAGCGGGAGGGCCAAAGAGACCCAGTACTTC. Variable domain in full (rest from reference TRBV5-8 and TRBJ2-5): EAGVTQSPTHLIKTRGQQATLRCSPISGHTSVYWYQQALGLGLQFLLWYDEGEERNRGNFPPRFSGRQFPNYSSELNVNALELEDSALYLCASSSGTSGRAKETQYFGPGTRLLVL.

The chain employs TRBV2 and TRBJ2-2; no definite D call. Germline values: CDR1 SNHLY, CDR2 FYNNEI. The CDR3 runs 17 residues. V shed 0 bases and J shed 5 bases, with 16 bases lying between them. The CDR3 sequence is CASSEARQRKFTGELFF. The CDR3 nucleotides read TGTGCCAGCAGTGAAGCCCGACAACGGAAATTTACCGGGGAGCTGTTTTTT. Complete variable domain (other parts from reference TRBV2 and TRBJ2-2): EPEVTQTPSHQVTQMGQEVILRCVPISNHLYFYWYRQILGQKVEFLVSFYNNEISEKSEIFDDQFSVERPDGSNFTLKIRSTKLEDSAMYFCASSEARQRKFTGELFFGEGSRLTVL.

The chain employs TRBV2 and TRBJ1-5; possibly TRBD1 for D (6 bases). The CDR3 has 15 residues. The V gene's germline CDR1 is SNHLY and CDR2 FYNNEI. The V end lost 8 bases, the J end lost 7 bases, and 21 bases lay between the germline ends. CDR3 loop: CASRLRGGGRQPQHF. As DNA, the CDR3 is TGTGCCAGCCGCTTACGGGGAGGGGGACGGCAGCCCCAGCATTTT.

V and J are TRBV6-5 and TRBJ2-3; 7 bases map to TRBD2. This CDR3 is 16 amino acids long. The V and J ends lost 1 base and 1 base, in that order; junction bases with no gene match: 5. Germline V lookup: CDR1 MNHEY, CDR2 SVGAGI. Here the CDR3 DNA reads TGTGCCAGCAGTTACTGGGCGGGAGTTGGCACAGATACGCAGTATTTT. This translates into CASSYWAGVGTDTQYF.

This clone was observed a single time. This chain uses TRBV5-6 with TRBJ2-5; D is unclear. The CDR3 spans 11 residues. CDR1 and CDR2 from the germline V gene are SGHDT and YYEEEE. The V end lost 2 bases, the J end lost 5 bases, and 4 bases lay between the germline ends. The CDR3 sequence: CASSFLETQYF. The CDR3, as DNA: TGTGCCAGCAGCTTCCTTGAGACCCAGTACTTC.

CDR3 protein: CASRIGGLNTEAFF. CDR3 sequence (DNA): TGTGCCAGCAGAATTGGAGGCTTGAACACTGAAGCTTTCTTT. The rearrangement links TRBV28 to TRBJ1-1; D is undetermined. The ends were cut back, 6 bases at V and 0 bases at J, with 11 bases in the middle. Per the germline V gene, CDR1 is MDHEN and CDR2 is SYDVKM. This CDR3 has 14 residues. The full variable domain, its missing parts supplied by reference TRBV28 and TRBJ1-1, is DVKVTQSSRYLVKRTGEKVFLECVQDMDHENMFWYRQDPGLGLRLIYFSYDVKMKEKGDIPEGYSVSREKKERFSLILESASTNQTSMYLCASRIGGLNTEAFFGQGTRLTVV.

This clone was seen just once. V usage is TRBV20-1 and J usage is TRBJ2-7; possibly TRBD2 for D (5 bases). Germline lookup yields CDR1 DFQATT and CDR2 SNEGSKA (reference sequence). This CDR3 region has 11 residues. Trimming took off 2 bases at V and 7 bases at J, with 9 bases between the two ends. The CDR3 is CSARLAWEQYF. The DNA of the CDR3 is TGCAGTGCTAGATTAGCGTGGGAGCAGTACTTC.

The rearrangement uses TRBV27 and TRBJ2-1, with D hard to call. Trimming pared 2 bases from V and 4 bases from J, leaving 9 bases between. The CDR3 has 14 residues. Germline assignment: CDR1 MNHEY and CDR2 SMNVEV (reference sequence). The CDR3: CASSLSVPYNEQFF. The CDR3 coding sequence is TGTGCCAGCAGTTTAAGCGTACCTTACAATGAGCAGTTCTTC.

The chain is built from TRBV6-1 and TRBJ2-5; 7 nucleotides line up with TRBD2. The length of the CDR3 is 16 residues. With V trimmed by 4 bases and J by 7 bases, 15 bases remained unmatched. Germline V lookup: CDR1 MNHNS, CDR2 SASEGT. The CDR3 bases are TGTGCCAGCAGTGCACAAACTACTAGCGTAGCGGGGACCCAGTACTTC. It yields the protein CASSAQTTSVAGTQYF.

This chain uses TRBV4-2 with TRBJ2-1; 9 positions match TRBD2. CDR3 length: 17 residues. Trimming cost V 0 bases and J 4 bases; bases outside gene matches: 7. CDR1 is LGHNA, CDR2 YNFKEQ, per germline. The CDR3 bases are TGTGCCAGCAGCCAAGAAAGGACTAGCGAAAATTACAATGAGCAGTTCTTC. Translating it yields CASSQERTSENYNEQFF.

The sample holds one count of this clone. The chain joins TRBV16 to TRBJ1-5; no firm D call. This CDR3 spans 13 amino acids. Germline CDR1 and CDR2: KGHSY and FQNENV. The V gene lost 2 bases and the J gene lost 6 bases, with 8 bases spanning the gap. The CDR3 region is CASSQVGIQPQHF. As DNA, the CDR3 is TGTGCCAGCAGCCAAGTCGGGATTCAGCCCCAGCATTTT.

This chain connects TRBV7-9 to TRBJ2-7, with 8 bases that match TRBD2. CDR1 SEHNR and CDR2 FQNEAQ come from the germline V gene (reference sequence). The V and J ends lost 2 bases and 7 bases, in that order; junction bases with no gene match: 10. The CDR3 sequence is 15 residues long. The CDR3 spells CASSLSSSGSGEQYF. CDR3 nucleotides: TGTGCCAGCAGCTTATCATCCAGCGGGAGCGGGGAGCAGTACTTC.

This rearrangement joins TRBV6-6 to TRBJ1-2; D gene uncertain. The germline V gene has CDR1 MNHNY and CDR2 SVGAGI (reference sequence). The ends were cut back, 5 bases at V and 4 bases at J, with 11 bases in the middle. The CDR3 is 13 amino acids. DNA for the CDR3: TGTGCCAGCAGTACGGGAGGATTCTATGGCTACACCTTC. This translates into CASSTGGFYGYTF.

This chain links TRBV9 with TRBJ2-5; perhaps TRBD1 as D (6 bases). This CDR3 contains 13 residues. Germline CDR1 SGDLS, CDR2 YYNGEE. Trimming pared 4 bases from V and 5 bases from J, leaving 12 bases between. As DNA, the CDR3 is TGTGCCAGCAGCCCAACAGGGTGGGAGACCCAGTACTTC. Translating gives CASSPTGWETQYF.

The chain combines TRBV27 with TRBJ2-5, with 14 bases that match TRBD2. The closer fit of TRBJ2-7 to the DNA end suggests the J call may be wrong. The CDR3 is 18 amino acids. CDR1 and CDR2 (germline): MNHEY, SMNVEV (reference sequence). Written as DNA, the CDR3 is TGTGCCAGCAGAAAAATCGGGACTAGCGGGAGCAGCTCCTACGAGCAGTACTTC. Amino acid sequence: CASRKIGTSGSSSYEQYF.

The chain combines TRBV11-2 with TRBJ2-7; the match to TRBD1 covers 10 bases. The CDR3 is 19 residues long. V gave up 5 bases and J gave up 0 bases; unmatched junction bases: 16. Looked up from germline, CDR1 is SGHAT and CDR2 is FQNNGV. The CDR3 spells CASSPPPGTGDPFSYEQYF. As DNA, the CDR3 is TGTGCCAGCAGCCCCCCTCCCGGGACAGGGGACCCGTTCTCCTACGAGCAGTACTTC.

The CDR3 DNA reads as TGCGCCAGCAGTGAGCGGGAAATGAACACTGAAGCTTTCTTT. Amino acid sequence: CASSEREMNTEAFF. The chain employs TRBV5-1 and TRBJ1-1; D is unresolved. The CDR3 loop spans 14 amino acids. Germline loops: CDR1 SGHRS, CDR2 YFSETQ. The V end lost 5 bases, the J end lost 0 bases, and 11 bases lay between the germline ends.

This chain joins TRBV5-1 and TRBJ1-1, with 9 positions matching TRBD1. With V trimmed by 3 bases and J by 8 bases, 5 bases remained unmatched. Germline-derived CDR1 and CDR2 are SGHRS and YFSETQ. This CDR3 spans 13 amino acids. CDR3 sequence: CASSWGTGSEAFF. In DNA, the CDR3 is TGCGCCAGCAGCTGGGGGACAGGGAGCGAAGCTTTCTTT.

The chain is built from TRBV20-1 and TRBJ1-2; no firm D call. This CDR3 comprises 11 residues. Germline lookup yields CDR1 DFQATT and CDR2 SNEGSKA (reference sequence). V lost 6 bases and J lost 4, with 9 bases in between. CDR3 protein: CSANSIYGYTF. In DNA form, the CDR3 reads TGCAGTGCCAATTCAATCTATGGCTACACCTTC.

The CDR3 DNA reads as TGTGCCAGCTCGCAACTAGCGGCCCTTACCGGGGAGCTGTTTTTT. The encoded protein is CASSQLAALTGELFF. The gene calls are TRBV18 and TRBJ2-2; the match to TRBD2 covers 8 bases. The CDR3 has 15 residues. Unmatched junction bases numbered 8, after V lost 6 bases and J lost 5 bases. Germline V gene lookup returns CDR1 KGHSH and CDR2 LQKENI.

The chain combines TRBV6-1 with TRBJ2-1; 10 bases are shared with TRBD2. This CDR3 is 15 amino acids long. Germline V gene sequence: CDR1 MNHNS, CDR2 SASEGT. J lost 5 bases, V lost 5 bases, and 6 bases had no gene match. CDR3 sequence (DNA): TGTGCCAGCAGTATAGCGGGAGGTGGGGACAATGAGCAGTTCTTC. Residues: CASSIAGGGDNEQFF.

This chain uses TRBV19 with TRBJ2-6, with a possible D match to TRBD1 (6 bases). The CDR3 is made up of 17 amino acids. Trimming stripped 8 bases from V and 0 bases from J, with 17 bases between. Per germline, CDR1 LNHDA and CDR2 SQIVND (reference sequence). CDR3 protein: CASAAQGYFSGANVLTF. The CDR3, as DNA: TGTGCCAGTGCGGCTCAGGGGTACTTCTCTGGGGCCAACGTCCTGACTTTC.

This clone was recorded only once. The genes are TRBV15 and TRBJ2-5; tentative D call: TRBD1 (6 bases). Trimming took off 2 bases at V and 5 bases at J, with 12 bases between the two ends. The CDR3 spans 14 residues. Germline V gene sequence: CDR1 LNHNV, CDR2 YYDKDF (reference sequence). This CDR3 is CATSRLQGGETQYF. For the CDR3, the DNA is TGTGCCACCAGCAGACTACAGGGCGGGGAGACCCAGTACTTC.